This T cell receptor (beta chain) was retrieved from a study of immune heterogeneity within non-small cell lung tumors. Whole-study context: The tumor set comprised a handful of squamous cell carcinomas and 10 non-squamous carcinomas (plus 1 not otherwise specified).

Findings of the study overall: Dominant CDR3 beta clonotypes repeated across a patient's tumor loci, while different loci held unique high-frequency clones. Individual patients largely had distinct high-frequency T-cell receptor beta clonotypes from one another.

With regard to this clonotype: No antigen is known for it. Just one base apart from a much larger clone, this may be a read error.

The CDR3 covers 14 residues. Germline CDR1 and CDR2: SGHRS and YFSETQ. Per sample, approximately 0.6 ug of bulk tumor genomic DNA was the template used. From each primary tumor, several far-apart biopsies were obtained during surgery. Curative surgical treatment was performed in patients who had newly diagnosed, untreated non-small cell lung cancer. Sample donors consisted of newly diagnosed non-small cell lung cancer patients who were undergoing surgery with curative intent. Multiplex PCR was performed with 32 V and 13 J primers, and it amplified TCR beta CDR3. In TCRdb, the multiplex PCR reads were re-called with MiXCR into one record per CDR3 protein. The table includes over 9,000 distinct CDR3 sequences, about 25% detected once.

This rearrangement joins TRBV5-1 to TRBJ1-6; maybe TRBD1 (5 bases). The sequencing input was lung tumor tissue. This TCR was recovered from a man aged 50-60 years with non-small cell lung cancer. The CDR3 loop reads CASSLEGNSSPLRF. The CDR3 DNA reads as TGCGCCAGCAGCTTGGAGGGGAATAGTTCACCCCTCCGCTTT.